This TCR beta chain is drawn from a study of blood T cell repertoires in COVID-19. Turning to the study itself: PBMCs, B-cell-depleted T cells, or T cells were the source of the cDNA or gDNA that made up the material.

In the authors' methods: Amplification of reference gene primers provided the estimated nucleated cell counts. Clones were sequenced by immunoSEQ multiplex PCR, and TCRdb holds only the in-frame ones, with some missing. V, J and clone size reflect that table, while D and trimming were determined from the DNA. This sample yields roughly 250,000 clones, of which 84% are seen a single time; over 8.5% belongs to the top ten. After removal of 7 bases from V and 7 bases from J, the junction contained 9 bases not matched to a gene. This CDR3 has 15 residues. Germline V gene sequence: CDR1 LNHDA, CDR2 SQIVND (reference sequence).

The sample taken for sequencing was peripheral blood. The clonotype originates from a human donor in a cohort sampled during active COVID-19. The chain recombines TRBV19 with TRBJ2-1, with 11 bases aligning to TRBD2. CDR3: CASTKLAGDRNEQFF. Written as DNA, the CDR3 is TGTGCCAGTACCAAACTAGCGGGAGATCGGAATGAGCAGTTCTTC. The variable domain in full, with the rest retrieved from reference TRBV19 and TRBJ2-1, is DGGITQSPKYLFRKEGQNVTLSCEQNLNHDAMYWYRQDPGQGLRLIYYSQIVNDFQKGDIAEGYSVSREKKESFPLTVTSAQKNPTAFYLCASTKLAGDRNEQFFGPGTRLTVL.